Listed below are T cell receptor beta chains from one sample, sequenced in a study of blood T cell repertoires in COVID-19. Profiled with immunoSEQ multiplex PCR; TCRdb holds only in-frame clones, not every one. The sample gives 150,000 to 200,000 clones, approximately 90% of which show up once; approximately 4.4% is in the top ten. Sequences were obtained from peripheral blood. These receptors were obtained from a human donor in a cohort sampled during active COVID-19. CDR3s include the opening cysteine and the closing phenylalanine or tryptophan. Fields, in order: D gene, J gene, clone size, V gene, CDR3 DNA, CDR3 protein. A D gene is named only where the DNA matches it firmly. A clone size is listed for some rows: how often the clone was seen (once, few, many), or a class if it is expanded.

>TRBD1|TRBJ2-2|NA|TRBV10-3
TGTGCCATCAGCACAGGGGGCACCGGGGAGCTGTTTTTT
CAISTGGTGELFF
>NA|TRBJ1-5|NA|TRBV18
TGTGCCAGCTCACCCACGACAGGAGCCGATCAGCCCCAGCATTTT
CASSPTTGADQPQHF
>TRBD2|TRBJ2-1|NA|TRBV6-2/TRBV6-3
TGTGCCAGCAGTTACTCGAGGCGGGGGGCCTACAATGAGCAGTTCTTC
CASSYSRRGAYNEQFF
>NA|TRBJ2-5|NA|TRBV7-9
TGTGCCAGCAGCTTAGTTGGGGCCGAGACCCAGTACTTC
CASSLVGAETQYF
>TRBD1|TRBJ2-7|NA|TRBV27
TGTGCCAGCAGGGGACTCCGGGACAGGACCTACGAGCAGTACTTC
CASRGLRDRTYEQYF
>NA|TRBJ2-1|NA|TRBV11-2
TGTGCCAGCAGCTTAAGCTGGGCCCAGCAGTTCTTC
CASSLSWAQQFF
>NA|TRBJ1-6|NA|TRBV6-6
TGTGCCAGCAGTTACTCGTCACAGCCAAATTCACCCCTCCACTTT
CASSYSSQPNSPLHF
>NA|TRBJ2-2|NA|TRBV4-2
TGTGCCAGCAGTCATGACGTGACAGTAAACACCGGGGAGCTGTTTTTT
CASSHDVTVNTGELFF
>NA|TRBJ1-1|few|TRBV6-1
TGTGCCAGCGGTGACATGAACACTGAAGCTTTCTTT
CASGDMNTEAFF
>TRBD1|TRBJ1-6|NA|TRBV3-1/TRBV3-2
TGTGCCAGCAGCACGTTCACAGGGGCGGCGGCTCCCCTCCACTTT
CASSTFTGAAAPLHF
>NA|TRBJ1-5|NA|TRBV6-2/TRBV6-3
TGTGCCAGCAGTTACGATCGGGAAGGGCCCCAGCATTTT
CASSYDREGPQHF
>TRBD1|TRBJ1-1|once|TRBV7-2
TGTGCCAGCAGCTTAACTGGGACAGGGATGAACACTGAAGCTTTCTTT
CASSLTGTGMNTEAFF
>TRBD1|TRBJ1-2|NA|TRBV23-1
TGCGCCAGCAGTCACCAGCCCCGGGACAGGGGGCGAGTTAACTATGGCTACACCTTC
CASSHQPRDRGRVNYGYTF
>NA|TRBJ2-7|NA|TRBV6-2/TRBV6-3
TGTGCCAGCAGTATCGAGGGCAGTACCGAGCAGTACTTC
CASSIEGSTEQYF
>TRBD2|TRBJ2-7|NA|TRBV4-1
TGCGCCAGCAGCCAGCTACTGGGGACTAGCCACGAGCAGTACTTC
CASSQLLGTSHEQYF
>NA|TRBJ1-2|once|TRBV9
TGTGCCAGCAGCGTAGTAGGGGGTCCCTATGGCTACACCTTC
CASSVVGGPYGYTF
>NA|TRBJ2-7|NA|TRBV9
TGTGCCAGCAGCGTAGAGTCAGGGGCAGGTGTCTACGAGCAGTACTTC
CASSVESGAGVYEQYF
>NA|TRBJ2-3|NA|TRBV7-9
TGTGCCAGCTTGACGGGAGGGCGCAGGGGGGGCACAGATACGCAGTATTTT
CASLTGGRRGGTDTQYF
>TRBD2|TRBJ2-2|few|TRBV19
TGTGCCAGTAGTATCGGTAGCGGGAGGGCCCGGACCGGGGAGCTGTTTTTT
CASSIGSGRARTGELFF
>NA|TRBJ2-1|NA|TRBV5-5
TGTGCCAGCAGCTCCAGAGGGGGGGGCTCCTACAATGAGCAGTTCTTC
CASSSRGGGSYNEQFF
>NA|TRBJ2-1|NA|TRBV15
TGTGCCACCAGCAGGCGGTCGGGCTCCTACAATGAGCAGTTCTTC
CATSRRSGSYNEQFF
>TRBD1|TRBJ2-4|NA|TRBV6-2/TRBV6-3
TGTGCCAGCAGCCCGGTTGACAGGGCCCAAGACCACTTC
CASSPVDRAQDHF
>NA|TRBJ1-2|NA|TRBV27
TGTGCCAGCAGTACCTGGGGGGGATCCCTTGGTAATGGCTACACCTTC
CASSTWGGSLGNGYTF
>NA|TRBJ1-2|NA|TRBV20-1
TGCAGTGCTAGAGATAGGACGACTATTGGCTTC
CSARDRTTIGF
>TRBD1|TRBJ1-4|NA|TRBV7-8
TGTGCCAGCAGTCGGAAAGGGGGCGCCCTGCAGTATACTAATGAAAAACTGTTTTTT
CASSRKGGALQYTNEKLFF
>TRBD2|TRBJ2-6|NA|TRBV10-3
TGTGCCATCAGTGTTGGGACTAGCGGGTCTGGGGCCAACGTCCTGACTTTC
CAISVGTSGSGANVLTF
>TRBD1|TRBJ1-6|few|TRBV6-5
TGTGCCAGCAGGGTGGGGACAGGCCGCCTACCCCTCCACTTT
CASRVGTGRLPLHF
>TRBD1|TRBJ2-3|once|TRBV15
TGTGCCACCAGCAGAACCGACAGGGGGCTCCCAGATACGCAGTATTTT
CATSRTDRGLPDTQYF
>TRBD2|TRBJ2-1|NA|TRBV2
TGTGCCAGCAGTTCGGGACTAGCCTACAATGAGCAGTTCTTC
CASSSGLAYNEQFF
>NA|TRBJ1-2|NA|TRBV19
TGTGCCAGTAGGACGTCCGGGACAAGTATGCAGGGCTACACCTTC
CASRTSGTSMQGYTF
>NA|TRBJ2-7|NA|TRBV19
TGTGCCAGTAGTATAGGCAGGGGCTCGACCTCCTACGAGCAGTACTTC
CASSIGRGSTSYEQYF
>TRBD1|TRBJ2-1|NA|TRBV5-5
TGTGCCAGCAGCTCTGGGAGACAGGGTTCCTACAATGAGCAGTTCTTC
CASSSGRQGSYNEQFF
>TRBD2|TRBJ2-7|NA|TRBV15
TGTGCCACCAGCAGAGGAAGCGGGGGGGAATACGAGCAGTACTTC
CATSRGSGGEYEQYF